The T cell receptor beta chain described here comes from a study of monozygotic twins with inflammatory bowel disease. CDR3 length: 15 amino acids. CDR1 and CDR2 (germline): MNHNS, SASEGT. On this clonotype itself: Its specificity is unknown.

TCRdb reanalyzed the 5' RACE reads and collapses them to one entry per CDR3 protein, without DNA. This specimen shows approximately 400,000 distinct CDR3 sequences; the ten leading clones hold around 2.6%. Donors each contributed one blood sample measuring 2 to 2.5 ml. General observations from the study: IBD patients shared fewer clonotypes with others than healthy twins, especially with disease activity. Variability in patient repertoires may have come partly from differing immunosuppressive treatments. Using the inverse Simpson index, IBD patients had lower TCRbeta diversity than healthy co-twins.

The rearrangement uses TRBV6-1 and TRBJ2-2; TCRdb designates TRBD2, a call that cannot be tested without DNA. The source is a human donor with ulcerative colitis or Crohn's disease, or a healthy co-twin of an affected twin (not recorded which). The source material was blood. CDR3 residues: CASTSGGGGTGELFF.